The 30 T cell receptor beta chains below were found in one sample sequenced in a study of blood T cell repertoires in COVID-19 (dated by TCRdb to about 2020). Libraries were built with the immunoSEQ multiplex PCR assay. TCRdb re-hosts the immuneACCESS table, in-frame sequences only. Its copies lack some clones; in the studies checked, an unresolved V gene accounts for under half of them, and the cause for the rest is not known. A total of 90,000 to 100,000 clones appear in this sample, 70% to 90% of them only once. Of the sample, 4.5% is held by the ten largest clones. The sequencing sample was made of peripheral blood. The source is a man aged 65-85 years with acute or convalescent COVID-19.

V is TRBV3-1 (or the pseudogene TRBV3-2) and J is TRBJ2-6, with D possibly being TRBD1 (5 bases). The CDR3 loop spans 16 amino acids. Trimming shortened V by 4 bases and J by 1 base, and 11 bases separated the two germline ends. CDR1 LGHDT and CDR2 YNNKEL come from the germline V gene (reference sequence). The CDR3 DNA is TGTGCCAGCAGCCTGTGGACACTTTCTGGGGCCAACGTCCTGACTTTC. This codes for CASSLWTLSGANVLTF.

This clone was seen a handful of times. The chain carries TRBV15 and TRBJ1-1, with 8 bases lining up with TRBD1. The CDR3 runs to 15 residues. CDR1 LNHNV and CDR2 YYDKDF come from the germline V gene (reference sequence). V was clipped by 3 bases and J by 4 bases; unmatched bases: 7. CDR3 DNA: TGTGCCACCAGCAGCATGGACAGGGATTTCACTGAAGCTTTCTTT. Its protein product is CATSSMDRDFTEAFF.

The chain is built from TRBV27 and TRBJ1-2, with D possibly TRBD1 on 6 matching bases. Germline V gene sequence: CDR1 MNHEY, CDR2 SMNVEV (reference sequence). V lost 0 bases and J 9 bases, leaving 17 bases between the germline ends. The CDR3 has 15 amino acids. CDR3 in amino acids: CASSLSRQGWRSYTF. The CDR3 DNA sequence: TGTGCCAGCAGTTTATCGCGCCAGGGGTGGCGGAGCTACACCTTC.

The chain carries TRBV7-2 and TRBJ2-1; TRBD2 matches at 8 bases. Germline assignment: CDR1 SGHTA and CDR2 FQGNSA. V dropped 5 bases and J dropped 7; count of bases not matched to a gene: 13. The CDR3 runs to 16 residues. The CDR3 region has the DNA TGTGCCAGCAGCCGCTATTCTAGCGGGTTAGGAAATGAGCAGTTCTTC. It is translated as CASSRYSSGLGNEQFF.

The chain couples TRBV3-1 (or the pseudogene TRBV3-2) to TRBJ2-1, with TRBD2 matching 9 bases. Losses at the gene ends were 2 bases for V and 4 bases for J; bases not matched to a gene: 3. The germline V gene has CDR1 LGHDT and CDR2 YNNKEL (reference sequence). The CDR3 consists of 15 residues. CDR3 loop: CASSQSSGGYNEQFF. DNA of the CDR3: TGTGCCAGCAGCCAATCCAGCGGGGGGTACAATGAGCAGTTCTTC.

In the case of this clone: The junction differs from germline at one of its ends, possibly a read error. The chain is built from TRBV20-1 and TRBJ2-4, with 9 bases aligning to TRBD2. CDR1 and CDR2 (germline): DFQATT, SNEGSKA (reference sequence). This CDR3 spans 11 amino acids. The CDR3 region is CSARAASGVNF. The CDR3 DNA sequence: TGCAGTGCTAGGGCGGCTAGCGGGGTAAACTTC.

The gene calls are TRBV12-3 or TRBV12-4 and TRBJ1-1; D is uncertain. Trimming removed 6 bases at V and 0 bases at J, with 5 bases between. The CDR3 consists of 12 residues. CDR3 sequence reads: CASRQLNTEAFF. The CDR3 DNA reads as TGTGCCAGCAGACAGCTGAACACTGAAGCTTTCTTT.

This chain connects TRBV14 to TRBJ2-3, with a weak D call TRBD1 (6 bases). The CDR3 contains 14 residues. Germline V gene sequence: CDR1 SGHDN, CDR2 FVKESK. Trimming removed 2 bases at V and 1 base at J, with 7 bases between. CDR3 in amino acids: CASSQYRGTDTQYF. In DNA form, the CDR3 reads TGTGCCAGCAGCCAATACAGGGGCACAGATACGCAGTATTTT.

The genes are TRBV19 and TRBJ2-7; possibly TRBD1 for D (6 bases). The CDR3 has 14 residues. Trimming cost V 5 bases and J 0 bases, with 11 bases left between them. The germline V gene has CDR1 LNHDA and CDR2 SQIVND (reference sequence). This CDR3 is CASSARDNSYEQYF. Written as DNA, the CDR3 is TGTGCCAGTAGTGCTAGGGACAACTCCTACGAGCAGTACTTC.

This clone was recorded a few times. This sequence joins TRBV11-2 and TRBJ1-2; D might be TRBD1 (6 bases). Trimming took 1 base from V and 5 from J, leaving 23 bases between them. The CDR3 contains 18 residues. Germline-derived CDR1 and CDR2 are SGHAT and FQNNGV. CDR3 DNA sequence: TGTGCCAGCAGCTTAGGTGGGGGCACGCGGACGGTGGGATATGGCTACACCTTC. Amino acids: CASSLGGGTRTVGYGYTF.

V gene TRBV11-1 combines with J gene TRBJ2-4; a weak D match, TRBD2 (5 bases). This CDR3 contains 14 residues. Deletions cut 5 bases from V and 2 bases from J, with 10 bases between. Looked up from germline, CDR1 is SGHAT and CDR2 is FQDESV (reference sequence). The CDR3 sequence is CASSPPGTKNIQYF. The DNA of the CDR3 is TGTGCCAGCAGCCCCCCCGGGACCAAAAACATTCAGTACTTC.

V gene TRBV7-9 combines with J gene TRBJ1-1; TRBD1 aligns across 7 bases. This CDR3 region has 16 residues. The germline gives CDR1 SEHNR, CDR2 FQNEAQ (reference sequence). After removal of 4 bases from V and 1 base from J, the junction contained 9 bases not matched to a gene. CDR3 coding DNA: TGTGCCAGCAGCTCCCGGGGGGGGACAGAGAACACTGAAGCTTTCTTT. The encoded protein is CASSSRGGTENTEAFF. Variable domain in full (rest from reference TRBV7-9 and TRBJ1-1): DTGVSQNPRHKITKRGQNVTFRCDPISEHNRLYWYRQTLGQGPEFLTYFQNEAQLEKSRLLSDRFSAERPKGSFSTLEIQRTEQGDSAMYLCASSSRGGTENTEAFFGQGTRLTVV.

The V gene is TRBV5-1, the J gene TRBJ2-5; 10 nucleotides line up with TRBD2. This CDR3 has 16 amino acids. After removal of 2 bases from V and 3 bases from J, the junction contained 7 bases not matched to a gene. In germline, CDR1 is SGHRS, CDR2 YFSETQ. The CDR3 spells CASSFEIAGGKETQYF. CDR3 sequence (DNA): TGCGCCAGCAGCTTTGAGATAGCGGGGGGAAAAGAGACCCAGTACTTC.

The genes are TRBV9 and TRBJ1-6, with D maybe TRBD1 (6 bases). Germline assignment: CDR1 SGDLS and CDR2 YYNGEE. This CDR3 region has 16 residues. The V gene lost 4 bases and the J gene lost 0 bases, with 11 bases spanning the gap. CDR3: CASSRDTNSYNSPLHF. The DNA of the CDR3 is TGTGCCAGCAGCCGGGACACCAACTCCTATAATTCACCCCTCCACTTT.

The chain employs TRBV2 and TRBJ2-3, with TRBD2 matching over 9 bases. The ends lost 1 base at V and 5 bases at J; junction bases unmatched: 7. The V gene's germline CDR1 is SNHLY and CDR2 FYNNEI. The CDR3 spans 16 residues. The CDR3, as DNA: TGTGCCAGCAGTGAAGGTGCGGGGGGGCCGATAGATACGCAGTATTTT. It translates to CASSEGAGGPIDTQYF. The entire variable domain, with the rest obtained from reference TRBV2 and TRBJ2-3, is as follows: EPEVTQTPSHQVTQMGQEVILRCVPISNHLYFYWYRQILGQKVEFLVSFYNNEISEKSEIFDDQFSVERPDGSNFTLKIRSTKLEDSAMYFCASSEGAGGPIDTQYFGPGTRLTVL.

The genes are TRBV29-1 and TRBJ2-5, with a tentative D call TRBD2 (6 bases). The germline V gene has CDR1 SQVTM and CDR2 ANQGSEA. The CDR3 totals 13 residues. Trimming pared 8 bases from V and 5 bases from J, leaving 18 bases between. The CDR3 bases are TGCAGCACGACGGATGGAGGGTCGGAGACCCAGTACTTC. It is translated as CSTTDGGSETQYF.

The genes are TRBV23-1 and TRBJ1-6, with 7 bases identical to TRBD1. TRBV23-1 qualifies as an ORF whose function is uncertain. The CDR3 contains 23 residues. V was pared by 1 base and J by 11 bases, with 32 bases of the junction left unmatched. The CDR3: CASSQLIILLDRKTADTGAPLHF. DNA for the CDR3: TGCGCCAGCAGTCAATTAATAATATTACTGGACAGGAAAACCGCTGACACCGGGGCACCCCTCCACTTT.

This clone was picked up a small number of times. The rearrangement uses TRBV5-4 and TRBJ1-2; TRBD1 might be the D (5 bases). The CDR3 spans 16 residues. V lost 4 bases and J lost 2, with 18 bases in between. Germline V gene data show CDR1 as SGHNT and CDR2 as YYREEE (reference sequence). CDR3 coding DNA: TGTGCCAGCAGCGGGGGGACCCTCTCGCGGAACTATGGCTACACCTTC. This translates into CASSGGTLSRNYGYTF.

The chain employs TRBV27 and TRBJ1-5; possible D gene TRBD1, 6 bases. V was shortened by 5 bases and J by 4 bases, with 12 bases between the two germline ends. The V gene's germline CDR1 is MNHEY and CDR2 SMNVEV (reference sequence). The CDR3 has 14 residues. The CDR3, as DNA: TGTGCCAGCAGTAAACAGGGTTGGAATCAGCCCCAGCATTTT. It encodes CASSKQGWNQPQHF.

J is TRBJ1-1 and V is TRBV5-1; 7 nucleotides line up with TRBD1. V lost 0 bases to trimming and J lost 0 bases; unmatched junction nucleotides: 2. This CDR3 is built from 15 residues. The germline CDR1 and CDR2 sequences are SGHRS and YFSETQ. The CDR3 DNA follows: TGCGCCAGCAGCTTGGGCGACAGGGTGAACACTGAAGCTTTCTTT. Encoded protein: CASSLGDRVNTEAFF.

This rearrangement joins TRBV5-1 to TRBJ1-6; D is unresolved. The V gene's germline CDR1 is SGHRS and CDR2 YFSETQ. This CDR3 contains 15 residues. Trimming cost V 5 bases and J 5 bases, with 14 bases left between them. CDR3 bases: TGCGCCAGCAGTCTGGACTCCGCAGATAATTCACCCCTCCACTTT. This translates into CASSLDSADNSPLHF.

The chain carries TRBV4-2 and TRBJ2-1, with D maybe TRBD2 (5 bases). Germline CDR1 LGHNA, CDR2 YNFKEQ. The CDR3 runs 14 residues. With 0 bases removed from V and 6 bases from J, the gap between germline ends came to 9 bases. The CDR3 nucleotides read TGTGCCAGCAGCCAAGAGGACTCCAGCAATGAGCAGTTCTTC. Protein: CASSQEDSSNEQFF.

In nucleotides, the CDR3 is TGTGCCACCAGCAGAGATTTAACCGGGGGAAACACCATATATTTT. As protein: CATSRDLTGGNTIYF. This chain connects TRBV15 to TRBJ1-3; D is ambiguous. Trimming pared 0 bases from V and 4 bases from J, leaving 10 bases between. CDR3 length: 15 amino acids. Germline assignment: CDR1 LNHNV and CDR2 YYDKDF (reference sequence).

This chain links TRBV16 with TRBJ1-4, with D tentatively TRBD1 (5 bases). V was shortened by 4 bases and J by 14 bases, with 14 bases between the two germline ends. The CDR3 loop spans 12 amino acids. Looked up from germline, CDR1 is KGHSY and CDR2 is FQNENV. The CDR3 loop is CASSRPGGSLFF. CDR3 sequence (DNA): TGTGCCAGCAGCCGCCCCGGGGGGTCTCTGTTTTTT. The full variable domain, with the rest looked up from reference TRBV16 and TRBJ1-4, is GEEVAQTPKHLVRGEGQKAKLYCAPIKGHSYVFWYQQVLKNEFKFLISFQNENVFDETGMPKERFSAKCLPNSPCSLEIQATKLEDSAVYFCASSRPGGSLFFGSGTQLSVL.

This chain connects TRBV7-7 to TRBJ2-5; no definite D call. This CDR3 is built from 13 residues. Looked up from germline, CDR1 is SSHAT and CDR2 is FNYEAQ (reference sequence). Trimming pared 6 bases from V and 1 base from J, leaving 9 bases between. CDR3 nucleotide sequence: TGTGCCAGCAGTACTACCCTCCAAGAGACCCAGTACTTC. Translating it yields CASSTTLQETQYF.

The chain recombines TRBV28 with TRBJ1-3; 8 nucleotides match TRBD1. The CDR3 runs 13 residues. V shed 8 bases, J shed 4 bases, and the junction held 4 bases outside the gene matches. Germline V CDR1 and CDR2: MDHEN, SYDVKM. The CDR3 DNA reads TGTGCCAGCCTCTGGACAGGGGGAAACACCATATATTTT. Encoded protein: CASLWTGGNTIYF. Supplemented by reference TRBV28 and TRBJ1-3, the full variable domain reads DVKVTQSSRYLVKRTGEKVFLECVQDMDHENMFWYRQDPGLGLRLIYFSYDVKMKEKGDIPEGYSVSREKKERFSLILESASTNQTSMYLCASLWTGGNTIYFGEGSWLTVV.

V is TRBV6-5 and J is TRBJ2-5; 7 bases match TRBD1. The CDR3 sequence is 13 residues long. V gave up 5 bases and J gave up 1 base; unmatched junction bases: 1. Germline-derived CDR1 and CDR2 are MNHEY and SVGAGI. The CDR3 region has the DNA TGTGCCAGCAGTCGGGACAGCCAAGAGACCCAGTACTTC. Protein product: CASSRDSQETQYF.

This rearrangement joins TRBV20-1 to TRBJ1-2, with 7 nucleotides matching TRBD1. Germline V CDR1 and CDR2: DFQATT, SNEGSKA (reference sequence). V lost 2 bases to trimming and J lost 8 bases; unmatched junction nucleotides: 2. The CDR3 extends over 11 amino acids. Here the CDR3 reads CSARTGEGYTF. The CDR3 region has the DNA TGCAGTGCTAGAACAGGGGAAGGCTACACCTTC.

The chain links TRBV6-9 to TRBJ2-5; the D gene is possibly TRBD2 (6 bases). The CDR3 is made up of 18 amino acids. CDR1 and CDR2 from the germline V gene are MNHGY and SVAAGI. Trimming stripped 4 bases from V and 4 bases from J, with 25 bases between. The CDR3 spells CASSSRGLWTPLGETQYF. The CDR3 DNA reads as TGTGCCAGCAGTTCGAGGGGACTGTGGACCCCCTTGGGAGAGACCCAGTACTTC.

This chain connects TRBV18 to TRBJ1-3, with D maybe TRBD1 (5 bases). The CDR3 loop spans 14 amino acids. V dropped 2 bases and J dropped 4 bases, with 9 bases sitting between them. From germline, CDR1 is KGHSH and CDR2 LQKENI. CDR3 in amino acids: CASSPTQGGNTIYF. The CDR3 DNA is TGTGCCAGCTCACCAACCCAGGGAGGAAACACCATATATTTT.